One T cell receptor (beta chain) is described in this entry. Its target is unknown. The entry originates in a study of T cell responses to AZD1222 COVID-19 vaccine. Study-wide findings and caveats: Reportedly, close to half of spike-specific TCRs are directed against unmutated variant regions.

The length of the CDR3 is 15 residues. The junction had 12 bases not matched to a gene; V was cut back by 6 bases and J by 4 bases. The germline V gene encodes CDR1 SNHLY and CDR2 FYNNEI. Some clones are missing from TCRdb's copy, which holds only in-frame ones; the method was immunoSEQ multiplex PCR. Among 120,000 to 150,000 clones listed, approximately 89% were seen once. This clonotype was sampled from an adult in good health. This material consisted of peripheral blood, taken on day 0 of AZD1222 vaccination. The chain recombines TRBV2 with TRBJ2-7; 7 nucleotides match TRBD2. DNA for the CDR3: TGTGCCAGCAGGGCCCCCGGGAGGAGTGGTTACGAGCAGTACTTC. Protein: CASRAPGRSGYEQYF.